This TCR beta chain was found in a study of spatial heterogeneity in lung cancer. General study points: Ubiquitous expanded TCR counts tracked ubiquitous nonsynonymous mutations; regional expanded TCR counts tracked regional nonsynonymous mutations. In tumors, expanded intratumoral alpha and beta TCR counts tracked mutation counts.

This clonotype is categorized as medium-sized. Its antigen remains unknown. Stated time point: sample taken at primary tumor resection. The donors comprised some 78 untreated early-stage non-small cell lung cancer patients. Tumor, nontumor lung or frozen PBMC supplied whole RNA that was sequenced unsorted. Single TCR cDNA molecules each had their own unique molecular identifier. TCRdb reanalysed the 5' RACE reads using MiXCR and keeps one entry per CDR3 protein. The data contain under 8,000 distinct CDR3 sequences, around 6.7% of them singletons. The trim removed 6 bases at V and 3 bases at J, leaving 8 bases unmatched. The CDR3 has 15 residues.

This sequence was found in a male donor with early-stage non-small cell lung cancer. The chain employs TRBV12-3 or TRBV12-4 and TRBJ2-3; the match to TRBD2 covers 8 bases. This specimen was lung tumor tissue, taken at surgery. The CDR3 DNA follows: TGTGCCAGCAGGGGACTAGTCGTAGGGACAGATACGCAGTATTTT. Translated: CASRGLVVGTDTQYF.